Following are 14 T cell receptor beta chains from one sample sequenced in a study of identical twins. MiXCR was run by TCRdb on the 5' RACE reads, yielding one entry per CDR3 protein. This sample has 450,000 to 600,000 distinct CDR3 sequences, with about 20% found just once. The data were also submitted as part of a second study, on yellow fever vaccine responses in identical twins.

The source material was CD4+ T cells sorted from blood. These receptors originate from a woman aged 18-30 years in good health.

The chain is built from TRBV21-1 and TRBJ2-1; the table's D call, TRBD1, has no DNA check behind it. TRBV21-1 is a pseudogene segment. The CDR3 has 17 residues. The CDR3 loop reads CASSKNEDRDLSNEQFF. The CDR3 region has the DNA TGTGCCAGCAGCAAAAACGAGGACAGGGATCTTTCCAATGAGCAGTTCTTC.

Here the CDR3 reads CASSPSAGAVETQYF. CDR3 nucleotides: TGTGCCAGCAGCCCAAGCGCGGGGGCCGTGGAGACCCAGTACTTC. The rearrangement uses TRBV7-3 and TRBJ2-5, with TRBD2 as a possible D gene (7 bases). Germline CDR1 reads SGHTA; CDR2 reads FQGTGA. Trimming took off 5 bases at V and 5 bases at J, with 18 bases between the two ends. This CDR3 spans 15 amino acids. The full variable domain, with the rest looked up from reference TRBV7-3 and TRBJ2-5, is GAGVSQTPSNKVTEKGKYVELRCDPISGHTALYWYRQSLGQGPEFLIYFQGTGAADDSGLPNDRFFAVRPEGSVSTLKIQRTERGDSAVYLCASSPSAGAVETQYFGPGTRLLVL.

This clonotype was seen more than once but under ten times. CDR3 coding DNA: TGCGCCAGCAGCTTGGCAGCTCAGGGGACCGGGGAGCTGTTTTTT. This translates into CASSLAAQGTGELFF. The chain combines TRBV5-1 with TRBJ2-2, with D perhaps TRBD1 (6 bases). This CDR3 has 15 amino acids. Trimming removed 0 bases at V and 5 bases at J, with 11 bases between. Looked up from germline, CDR1 is SGHRS and CDR2 is YFSETQ.

Many counts were recorded for this clonotype. This chain joins TRBV20-1 and TRBJ2-3; possible D gene TRBD2, 5 bases. From germline, CDR1 is DFQATT and CDR2 SNEGSKA (reference sequence). The CDR3 has 15 amino acids. The ends were cut back, 4 bases at V and 2 bases at J, with 16 bases in the middle. For the CDR3, the DNA is TGCAGTGCTACCTATCCGGGCGGGTACACAGATACGCAGTATTTT. This codes for CSATYPGGYTDTQYF.

The V and J genes are TRBV7-3 and TRBJ2-7; weak D call: TRBD1 (6 bases). V was pared by 1 base and J by 5 bases, with 9 bases between. Per the germline V gene, CDR1 is SGHTA and CDR2 is FQGTGA. The CDR3 runs 13 residues. CDR3 sequence: CASSLSRDNEQYF. In nucleotides, the CDR3 is TGTGCCAGCAGCTTAAGCAGGGACAACGAGCAGTACTTC. The variable domain in full, with the rest retrieved from reference TRBV7-3 and TRBJ2-7, is GAGVSQTPSNKVTEKGKYVELRCDPISGHTALYWYRQSLGQGPEFLIYFQGTGAADDSGLPNDRFFAVRPEGSVSTLKIQRTERGDSAVYLCASSLSRDNEQYFGPGTRLTVT.

V usage is TRBV28 and J usage is TRBJ2-7; 11 positions match TRBD1. V dropped 6 bases and J dropped 4; count of bases not matched to a gene: 5. The germline V gene has CDR1 MDHEN and CDR2 SYDVKM. This CDR3 is built from 14 residues. In DNA, the CDR3 is TGTGCCAGCAGGCCGGGACAGGGGGTTTACGAGCAGTACTTC. It yields the protein CASRPGQGVYEQYF.

The V call is TRBV10-3, the J call TRBJ2-1, with 8 bases that match TRBD2. This CDR3 has 18 amino acids. CDR1 ENHRY and CDR2 SYGVKD come from the germline V gene. V lost 7 bases, J lost 0 bases, and 14 bases stayed unmatched. The DNA for the CDR3 is TGTGCCATCACTATGGCCGGGACTAGTGAAAGCTCCTACAATGAGCAGTTCTTC. Encoded protein: CAITMAGTSESSYNEQFF.

This rearrangement joins TRBV23-1 to TRBJ2-2, with a possible D match to TRBD1 (6 bases). TRBV23-1 is marked as an open reading frame, function uncertain. The CDR3 has 17 residues. Trimming pared 0 bases from V and 4 bases from J, leaving 15 bases between. DNA for the CDR3: TGCGCCAGCAGTCAATCTTGTCCGCAGGGGTGCACCGGGGAGCTGTTTTTT. It yields the protein CASSQSCPQGCTGELFF.

In this sample, this clonotype turned up a few times. The rearrangement joins TRBV5-1 to TRBJ2-1; 10 positions agree with TRBD2. Germline trimming cut 5 bases from V and 8 bases from J; bases unmatched to any gene: 7. The CDR3 contains 14 residues. Germline loops: CDR1 SGHRS, CDR2 YFSETQ. The DNA for the CDR3 is TGCGCCAGCAGAACCCAGCGGGGGGGCTATGAGCAGTTCTTC. Residues: CASRTQRGGYEQFF.

The rearrangement links TRBV20-1 to TRBJ2-3; D might be TRBD2 (6 bases). Trimming took off 7 bases at V and 0 bases at J, with 11 bases between the two ends. The germline gives CDR1 DFQATT, CDR2 SNEGSKA (reference sequence). The CDR3 is made up of 13 amino acids. CDR3 protein: CSGRGTSTDTQYF. CDR3 nucleotides: TGCAGTGGGAGGGGAACTAGCACAGATACGCAGTATTTT.

In regard to this clonotype: Its ends do not fully match the called genes, so a read error is possible. The rearrangement joins TRBV7-9 to TRBJ2-5; unclear D gene. CDR3 length: 15 amino acids. Germline V lookup: CDR1 SEHNR, CDR2 FQNEAQ (reference sequence). CDR3 amino acids: CASSLGRSAQETQYF. For the CDR3, the DNA is TGTGCCAGCAGTTTAGGACGGTCGGCGCAAGAGACCCAGTACTTC.

This clonotype was seen only a few times. This sequence joins TRBV5-1 and TRBJ1-5; unclear D gene. The CDR3 spans 14 residues. Germline V gene data show CDR1 as SGHRS and CDR2 as YFSETQ. Trimming removed 0 bases at V and 4 bases at J, with 8 bases between. CDR3 DNA sequence: TGCGCCAGCAGCTTGGAGGGCCTTAATCAGCCCCAGCATTTT. Amino acids: CASSLEGLNQPQHF.

The V call is TRBV5-1, the J call TRBJ2-7; D remains ambiguous. Per germline, CDR1 SGHRS and CDR2 YFSETQ. The CDR3 extends over 14 amino acids. Trimming stripped 0 bases from V and 3 bases from J, with 10 bases between. The CDR3 DNA reads as TGCGCCAGCAGCTTGGAGGGAACGAGCTACGAGCAGTACTTC. Protein product: CASSLEGTSYEQYF.

This clonotype has only a few counts. The rearrangement links TRBV5-1 to TRBJ2-1; D is ambiguous. V lost 1 base and J 5 bases, leaving 7 bases between the germline ends. The length of the CDR3 is 13 residues. In germline, CDR1 is SGHRS, CDR2 YFSETQ. CDR3 in amino acids: CASSLQQHNEQFF. In DNA form, the CDR3 reads TGCGCCAGCAGCTTGCAACAGCACAATGAGCAGTTCTTC.